A single sample gave rise to the 26 T cell receptor beta chains below, sequenced in a study of brain metastases from non-small cell lung cancer. Assay: immunoSEQ multiplex PCR; the TCRdb copy retains only in-frame clones and omits some. The table shows under 1,500 clones, with over 60% occurring only once. The sample was tissue from a brain metastasis. The origin of the receptors is a donor aged 40 or older with non-small cell lung cancer.

This chain uses TRBV5-6 with TRBJ1-4; 12 bases match TRBD1. The CDR3 consists of 16 residues. V lost 6 bases, J lost 6 bases, and 9 bases stayed unmatched. Germline CDR1 SGHDT, CDR2 YYEEEE. CDR3 sequence reads: CASTSGTGGADEKLFF. The CDR3 nucleotides read TGTGCCAGCACGAGCGGGACAGGGGGCGCAGATGAAAAACTGTTTTTT.

Here the CDR3 reads CASSYSDLLRTGELFF. CDR3 DNA sequence: TGTGCCAGCAGTTACTCCGACCTACTGAGGACCGGGGAGCTGTTTTTT. This chain uses TRBV6-5 with TRBJ2-2, with D hard to call. Deletions cut 0 bases from V and 5 bases from J, with 13 bases between. CDR1 and CDR2 from the germline V gene are MNHEY and SVGAGI. The CDR3 runs to 16 residues.

As regards this clone: A junction boundary mismatches the germline segment, possibly from a read error. Other DNA sequences in this specimen translate into the identical CDR3. The chain couples TRBV3-1 (or the pseudogene TRBV3-2) to TRBJ1-2; TRBD1 might be the D (5 bases). The CDR3 sequence is 13 residues long. The V gene's germline CDR1 is LGHDT and CDR2 YNNKEL (reference sequence). CDR3 nucleotide sequence: TGTGCCAGCAGTCAAGGTCTAGGGGAAGGCTACACCTTC. This codes for CASSQGLGEGYTF.

This clone has only a few counts. This chain links TRBV12-3 or TRBV12-4 with TRBJ1-2, with D maybe TRBD1 (5 bases). Trimming removed 3 bases at V and 6 bases at J, with 11 bases between. This CDR3 region has 13 residues. The chain's CDR3 is CASSLSRVDGYTF. The CDR3 DNA is TGTGCCAGCAGTTTGTCCAGGGTGGATGGCTACACCTTC.

The chain is built from TRBV9 and TRBJ1-5; D gene unclear. Trimming left V 4 bases short and J 13 bases short, with 9 bases between. The germline CDR1 and CDR2 sequences are SGDLS and YYNGEE. CDR3 size: 10 residues. DNA of the CDR3: TGTGCCAGCAGCCTAAGACCTCAGCATTTT. This encodes CASSLRPQHF.

The chain has TRBV18 and TRBJ2-7; possible D gene TRBD2, 5 bases. Germline V gives CDR1 KGHSH, CDR2 LQKENI. The length of the CDR3 is 14 residues. V was cut by 2 bases and J by 7 bases, with 15 bases left in between. CDR3 protein: CASSPARGSREQYF. DNA for the CDR3: TGTGCCAGCTCACCAGCGCGCGGGTCTCGGGAGCAGTACTTC. The entire variable domain, with the rest obtained from reference TRBV18 and TRBJ2-7, is as follows: NAGVMQNPRHLVRRRGQEARLRCSPMKGHSHVYWYRQLPEEGLKFMVYLQKENIIDESGMPKERFSAEFPKEGPSILRIQQVVRGDSAAYFCASSPARGSREQYFGPGTRLTVT.

To note about this clone: Germline and junction disagree at one end, which may indicate a read error. The V gene is TRBV2, the J gene TRBJ1-2, with D possibly being TRBD1 (6 bases). This CDR3 region has 12 residues. CDR1 and CDR2 (germline): SNHLY, FYNNEI. The chain's CDR3 is CASSVDSYGYTF. The CDR3 DNA reads TGTGCTAGCAGTGTGGACAGCTATGGCTACACCTTC.

This clone is large within its sample. The CDR3 sequence is CASSLDWGVASPLHF. In DNA, the CDR3 is TGTGCCAGCAGCCTTGATTGGGGGGTGGCCTCACCCCTCCACTTT. The chain couples TRBV2 to TRBJ1-6; maybe TRBD1 (5 bases). V was clipped by 6 bases and J by 10 bases, with 19 bases between them. The germline V gene encodes CDR1 SNHLY and CDR2 FYNNEI. The CDR3 sequence is 15 residues long.

The V and J genes are TRBV7-9 and TRBJ2-7, with D perhaps TRBD1 or TRBD2 (5 bases each). Germline V CDR1 and CDR2: SEHNR, FQNEAQ (reference sequence). The CDR3 covers 16 residues. V lost 4 bases and J lost 7, with 23 bases in between. For the CDR3, the DNA is TGTGCCAGCAGCTCCCCCGGGGCCGGTTATGCCGTGGAGCAGTACTTC. The encoded protein is CASSSPGAGYAVEQYF.

The V call is TRBV9, the J call TRBJ2-7, with a tentative D call TRBD2 (6 bases). This CDR3 has 14 amino acids. Between the trimmed V and J ends, which lost 2 bases and 7 bases, there was a span of 16 bases. The germline V gene encodes CDR1 SGDLS and CDR2 YYNGEE. The CDR3 sequence is CASSVFGDAGEQYF. CDR3 in DNA: TGTGCCAGCAGCGTTTTTGGGGACGCGGGGGAGCAGTACTTC.

With regard to this clone: This CDR3 is also generated by other DNA sequences in the sample. This chain connects TRBV5-6 to TRBJ1-1; 7 nucleotides align to TRBD1. Germline lookup yields CDR1 SGHDT and CDR2 YYEEEE. The CDR3 has 14 amino acids. V was pared by 1 base and J by 3 bases, with 3 bases of the junction left unmatched. The DNA of the CDR3 is TGTGCCAGCAGCTTGAGGGGGCCCTACACTGAAGCTTTCTTT. This codes for CASSLRGPYTEAFF.

This clone was observed a handful of times. The J gene is TRBJ1-2, the V gene TRBV4-3, with D possibly matching TRBD1 (5 bases). The CDR3 sequence is 14 residues long. Germline loops: CDR1 LGHNA, CDR2 YSLEER. V was pared by 5 bases and J by 3 bases, with 13 bases between. CDR3 sequence: CASSSLGLHYGYTF. The CDR3 DNA reads as TGCGCCAGCAGCTCTCTGGGGCTGCACTATGGCTACACCTTC.

V is TRBV5-1 and J is TRBJ1-2, with D unclear. Trimming shortened V by 5 bases and J by 0 bases, and 11 bases separated the two germline ends. CDR3 length equals 14 residues. Germline CDR1 is SGHRS and CDR2 is YFSETQ. The CDR3 sequence: CASRSQLSNYGYTF. CDR3 nucleotides: TGCGCCAGCAGATCTCAGCTATCTAACTATGGCTACACCTTC.

The chain uses TRBV6-2 or TRBV6-3 and TRBJ2-5; D is ambiguous. This CDR3 region has 11 residues. CDR1 MNHEY and CDR2 SVGEGT come from the germline V gene. Deletions cut 6 bases from V and 7 bases from J, with 9 bases between. CDR3 nucleotides: TGTGCCAGCAGCCCCCCGGGGACCCAGTACTTC. Translation gives CASSPPGTQYF.

The J gene is TRBJ1-2, the V gene TRBV4-3; D is ambiguous. With 0 bases removed from V and 4 bases from J, the gap between germline ends came to 9 bases. The CDR3 totals 14 residues. Germline lookup yields CDR1 LGHNA and CDR2 YSLEER. In DNA form, the CDR3 reads TGCGCCAGCAGCCAAGAGTTACGTAGCTATGGCTACACCTTC. The encoded protein is CASSQELRSYGYTF.

V gene TRBV7-8 combines with J gene TRBJ1-5; 8 bases match TRBD1. Per germline, CDR1 SGHVS and CDR2 FQNEAQ. This CDR3 is 16 amino acids long. The junction had 11 bases not matched to a gene; V was cut back by 5 bases and J by 5 bases. The CDR3 is CASSPWAGQAHQPQHF. CDR3 bases: TGTGCCAGCAGCCCCTGGGCGGGACAGGCCCATCAGCCCCAGCATTTT.

This chain connects TRBV30 to TRBJ2-3; D call uncertain. CDR1 is GTSNPN, CDR2 SVGIG, per germline (reference sequence). V was cut by 1 base and J by 2 bases, with 7 bases left in between. The CDR3 spans 13 residues. The CDR3 here is CAWSEGLTDTQYF. CDR3 DNA sequence: TGTGCCTGGAGTGAGGGCCTCACAGATACGCAGTATTTT.

The V call is TRBV5-4, the J call TRBJ1-1; D unresolved. The V and J ends lost 0 bases and 2 bases respectively, with 8 bases between them. CDR1 and CDR2 from the germline V gene are SGHNT and YYREEE (reference sequence). This CDR3 contains 14 residues. The CDR3 nucleotides read TGTGCCAGCAGCTTGGTCACCGGAAACACTGAAGCTTTCTTT. Protein product: CASSLVTGNTEAFF. Full variable domain (outside the CDR3, taken from reference TRBV5-4 and TRBJ1-1): ETGVTQSPTHLIKTRGQQVTLRCSSQSGHNTVSWYQQALGQGPQFIFQYYREEENGRGNFPPRFSGLQFPNYSSELNVNALELDDSALYLCASSLVTGNTEAFFGQGTRLTVV.

The V call is TRBV28, the J call TRBJ1-6; D gene unclear. Germline V gene lookup returns CDR1 MDHEN and CDR2 SYDVKM. Trimming took off 3 bases at V and 9 bases at J, with 9 bases between the two ends. CDR3 length: 13 residues. Here the CDR3 reads CASSFFSGSPLHF. The CDR3, as DNA: TGTGCCAGCAGTTTTTTTTCAGGTTCACCCCTCCACTTT.

As concerns this clone: Other DNA sequences in the sample encode the same CDR3. The chain joins TRBV4-2 to TRBJ1-2; D ambiguous. The CDR3 has 13 residues. V dropped 0 bases and J dropped 4 bases, with 6 bases sitting between them. Germline assignment: CDR1 LGHNA and CDR2 YNFKEQ. The CDR3 bases are TGTGCCAGCAGCCAAGACAGCAGCTATGGCTACACCTTC. It translates to CASSQDSSYGYTF.

Note on this clone: A much larger clone sits a single nucleotide away, making a read error possible. The chain employs TRBV5-6 and TRBJ1-6; 8 bases map to TRBD1. CDR1 is SGHDT, CDR2 YYEEEE, per germline. The CDR3 runs to 14 residues. CDR3 loop: CASKQGGYNLPLHF. The CDR3 DNA follows: TGTGCCAGCAAACAGGGGGGTTATAATTTACCCCTCCACTTT.

Points on this clone: This may be a read error: a much more frequent sequence differs by one nucleotide. The sample has other DNA sequences that encode this CDR3 too. J is TRBJ2-2 and V is TRBV7-9; D remains ambiguous. CDR1 is SEHNR and CDR2 is FQNEAQ in the germline V gene (reference sequence). The CDR3 consists of 13 residues. Deletions cut 2 bases from V and 7 bases from J, with 8 bases between. The CDR3 coding sequence is TGTGCCAGCAGCTTATCCGAAATCGGGGAGCTGTTTTTT. It specifies CASSLSEIGELFF.

This rearrangement joins TRBV3-1 (or the pseudogene TRBV3-2) to TRBJ1-1; no firm D call. This CDR3 contains 9 residues. With 11 bases removed from V and 6 bases from J, the gap between germline ends came to 7 bases. Germline V gene data show CDR1 as LGHDT and CDR2 as YNNKEL (reference sequence). CDR3 sequence: CAEASEAFF. DNA of the CDR3: TGTGCCGAAGCTTCTGAAGCTTTCTTT.

This clone was counted only a few times. This sequence joins TRBV7-3 and TRBJ2-1; D may be TRBD1 (5 bases). V was trimmed by 5 bases and J by 4 bases, leaving 9 bases between them. CDR1 SGHTA and CDR2 FQGTGA come from the germline V gene. The CDR3 is 13 residues long. The CDR3 loop is CASSPTAYNEQFF. CDR3 sequence (DNA): TGTGCCAGCAGCCCGACAGCATACAATGAGCAGTTCTTC.

V usage is TRBV7-9 and J usage is TRBJ1-3; D is possibly TRBD1 (5 bases). The CDR3 loop spans 16 amino acids. Germline-derived CDR1 and CDR2 are SEHNR and FQNEAQ (reference sequence). V dropped 3 bases and J dropped 0 bases, with 12 bases sitting between them. The CDR3 DNA reads as TGTGCCAGCAGCTTGTTGTTGGGGCCCTCTGGAAACACCATATATTTT. Protein sequence: CASSLLLGPSGNTIYF. The full variable domain, its missing parts supplied by reference TRBV7-9 and TRBJ1-3, is DTGVSQNPRHKITKRGQNVTFRCDPISEHNRLYWYRQTLGQGPEFLTYFQNEAQLEKSRLLSDRFSAERPKGSFSTLEIQRTEQGDSAMYLCASSLLLGPSGNTIYFGEGSWLTVV.

This chain links TRBV5-1 with TRBJ1-4; no clear D. Trimming left V 2 bases short and J 5 bases short, with 10 bases between. The length of the CDR3 is 14 residues. CDR1 is SGHRS, CDR2 YFSETQ, per germline. The CDR3 DNA follows: TGCGCCAGCAGCTTAGAACGCTCAAATGAAAAACTGTTTTTT. Protein: CASSLERSNEKLFF.